The sequence of this T cell receptor beta chain was determined in a study of T cell repertoires in cytomegalovirus infection. For the study at large: Shared public TCR beta signatures pointed to both CMV infection and a matching HLA type. Findings and caveats of the study: Ex vivo responses were dominated by HLA-C-restricted CMV-specific TCR beta clonotypes. Based on cumulative public TCR beta family frequency, carriers of CMV plus the relevant HLA were identified.

The CDR3 spans 14 residues. The germline gives CDR1 MNHEY, CDR2 SVGEGT. The trim removed 2 bases at V and 6 bases at J, leaving 3 bases unmatched. Each CDR3 protein gets one entry after TCRdb re-called the reads with MiXCR. The sample yields about 330,000 distinct CDR3 sequences, over 7.5% seen once. A note on this clonotype: Its target is unknown.

Sequenced sample: PBMCs. The chain links TRBV6-2 or TRBV6-3 to TRBJ2-1, with 8 bases fitting TRBD2. This TCR derives from a human donor in good health (CMV status not recorded). Some clones in this sample may be carry-over from other donors' samples. CDR3 DNA: TGTGCCAGCAGTTACAGGGCGGGAGGCAATGAGCAGTTCTTC. Translating gives CASSYRAGGNEQFF.